The 21 T cell receptor beta chains given below trace back to one sample, sequenced in a study of T cells in Graves' hyperthyroidism and ophthalmopathy. What was amplified from RNA transcripts were TCR beta CDR3 regions. When the TCR CDR3 underwent first-round RT-PCR, the HTBI primer set was used. TCRdb reprocessed the multiplex PCR reads via MiXCR and lists one record per CDR3 protein. This table has about 560,000 distinct CDR3 sequences, 13% to 15% appearing once. Sequencing was done on a sample of blood. All receptors come from a woman aged 40 to 50 with Graves' hyperthyroidism.

V is TRBV6-1 and J is TRBJ1-2; D perhaps matches TRBD1 (6 bases). Germline V gives CDR1 MNHNS, CDR2 SASEGT. The CDR3 contains 14 residues. Trimming cost V 7 bases and J 3 bases, with 15 bases left between them. CDR3 region: CASTVNREDYGYTF. The CDR3 DNA sequence: TGTGCCAGCACAGTGAACAGGGAAGACTATGGCTACACCTTC.

Concerning this clonotype itself: This likely comes from a read error, as the CDR3 has no conserved phenylalanine or tryptophan at its end. The chain carries TRBV7-2 and TRBJ2-7; TRBD1 matches at 7 bases. Trimming at V came to 5 bases and at J to 1 base, leaving 8 bases not matched to a gene. The CDR3 contains 15 residues. Germline CDR1 SGHTA, CDR2 FQGNSA. The CDR3 DNA reads TGTGCCAGCAGCCAGGGGGAAAGCCAATCCTACGAGCAGTACTCC. Its protein product is CASSQGESQSYEQYS.

The chain recombines TRBV7-2 with TRBJ2-7; 8 bases are a match to TRBD2. With V trimmed by 6 bases and J by 0 bases, 4 bases remained unmatched. The CDR3 contains 14 residues. Looked up from germline, CDR1 is SGHTA and CDR2 is FQGNSA. The CDR3 here is CASRSGGASYEQYF. The CDR3 DNA sequence: TGTGCCAGCAGGTCGGGGGGGGCCTCCTACGAGCAGTACTTC.

This clonotype was seen many times. The V and J genes are TRBV11-2 and TRBJ2-7; D might be TRBD1 (6 bases). Germline V gene sequence: CDR1 SGHAT, CDR2 FQNNGV. There are 14 residues in the CDR3. Trimming left V 2 bases short and J 4 bases short, with 12 bases between. CDR3 protein: CASSLSRGGYEQYF. The CDR3 DNA sequence: TGTGCCAGCAGCTTATCTCGAGGGGGTTACGAGCAGTACTTC.

The table lists this clonotype with a count of one. This chain joins TRBV19 and TRBJ1-6; possibly TRBD1 for D (5 bases). CDR1 and CDR2 (germline): LNHDA, SQIVND (reference sequence). Deletions cut 0 bases from V and 5 bases from J, with 17 bases between. The CDR3 spans 18 residues. As DNA, the CDR3 is TGTGCCAGTAGTATAGACGGGACGCCCGGTTGGAATAATTCACCCCTCCACTTT. It is translated as CASSIDGTPGWNNSPLHF.

This clonotype was seen at least ten times. The J gene is TRBJ2-7, the V gene TRBV28; tentatively, D is TRBD2 (6 bases). Germline V lookup: CDR1 MDHEN, CDR2 SYDVKM. V was trimmed by 0 bases and J by 3 bases, leaving 12 bases between them. This CDR3 is built from 15 residues. The CDR3 DNA sequence: TGTGCCAGCAGTTTATGGCCGGGACTCAACTACGAGCAGTACTTC. Protein sequence: CASSLWPGLNYEQYF.

The V and J genes are TRBV9 and TRBJ2-5, with 12 positions matching TRBD2. V was clipped by 4 bases and J by 2 bases; unmatched bases: 12. CDR3 length: 18 amino acids. CDR1 and CDR2 from the germline V gene are SGDLS and YYNGEE. The CDR3 here is CASSPQTGTSGPQETQYF. Here the CDR3 DNA reads TGTGCCAGCAGCCCACAAACAGGGACTAGCGGGCCACAAGAGACCCAGTACTTC. Drawing the rest from reference TRBV9 and TRBJ2-5, the complete variable domain is DSGVTQTPKHLITATGQRVTLRCSPRSGDLSVYWYQQSLDQGLQFLIQYYNGEERAKGNILERFSAQQFPDLHSELNLSSLELGDSALYFCASSPQTGTSGPQETQYFGPGTRLLVL.

This clonotype was found many times. This sequence joins TRBV28 and TRBJ2-3; 9 bases match TRBD2. V lost 2 bases to trimming and J lost 2 bases; unmatched junction nucleotides: 2. Germline-derived CDR1 and CDR2 are MDHEN and SYDVKM. This CDR3 spans 15 amino acids. The CDR3 region is CASSLLAGPTDTQYF. In DNA, the CDR3 is TGTGCCAGCAGTTTACTAGCGGGACCCACAGATACGCAGTATTTT.

This clonotype was observed many times. The V gene is TRBV12-3 or TRBV12-4, the J gene TRBJ2-2, with 13 bases fitting TRBD2. V shed 3 bases and J 5 bases; nucleotides not matched to a gene: 6. CDR3 size: 17 residues. The CDR3 loop is CASSFSPGLAGTGELFF. DNA of the CDR3: TGTGCCAGCAGTTTTAGTCCGGGACTAGCGGGGACCGGGGAGCTGTTTTTT.

This chain connects TRBV19 to TRBJ1-3, with D maybe TRBD1 (6 bases). Germline CDR1 and CDR2: LNHDA and SQIVND (reference sequence). This CDR3 has 16 residues. With 5 bases removed from V and 0 bases from J, the gap between germline ends came to 14 bases. In DNA, the CDR3 is TGTGCCAGTAGTCCACGACAGGCCAGCTCTGGAAACACCATATATTTT. Translating gives CASSPRQASSGNTIYF.

This clonotype was seen only a few times. The chain recombines TRBV14 with TRBJ1-1, with 9 bases fitting TRBD1. The CDR3 runs 17 residues. Losses at the gene ends were 3 bases for V and 4 bases for J; bases not matched to a gene: 12. Germline V gene lookup returns CDR1 SGHDN and CDR2 FVKESK. The chain's CDR3 is CASSHTGGAHYGTEAFF. In DNA form, the CDR3 reads TGTGCCAGCAGCCATACAGGGGGCGCTCATTACGGCACTGAAGCTTTCTTT.

This clonotype has a count of ten or more. V usage is TRBV27 and J usage is TRBJ2-5; TRBD1 agrees at 7 bases. J gave up 5 bases and V 5 bases, and 8 bases lay outside the gene matches. Germline CDR1 and CDR2: MNHEY and SMNVEV (reference sequence). CDR3 length: 14 amino acids. The CDR3: CASSQRQGRETQYF. CDR3 sequence (DNA): TGTGCCAGCAGTCAACGACAGGGACGGGAGACCCAGTACTTC.

This clonotype was detected ten times or more. This rearrangement joins TRBV11-2 to TRBJ2-3; D is unresolved. Trimming stripped 3 bases from V and 2 bases from J, with 6 bases between. Looked up from germline, CDR1 is SGHAT and CDR2 is FQNNGV. The CDR3 has 13 amino acids. For the CDR3, the DNA is TGTGCCAGCAGCTTCCACATCACAGATACGCAGTATTTT. As protein: CASSFHITDTQYF.

The J gene is TRBJ1-2, the V gene TRBV12-3 or TRBV12-4; maybe TRBD1 (5 bases). The CDR3 has 13 amino acids. V lost 1 base to trimming and J lost 4 bases, with 7 bases between them. The CDR3 DNA reads TGTGCCAGCAGTTTAGAACAGGTCTATGGCTACACCTTC. This codes for CASSLEQVYGYTF.

The chain uses TRBV24-1 and TRBJ1-1, with 8 nucleotides matching TRBD1. V dropped 9 bases and J dropped 7; count of bases not matched to a gene: 3. CDR3 length equals 11 residues. Germline assignment: CDR1 KGHDR and CDR2 SFDVKD. The CDR3 DNA reads TGTGCCACCCGGGACAGGTTTGAAGCTTTCTTT. This codes for CATRDRFEAFF.

The chain uses TRBV20-1 and TRBJ1-5, with 8 bases fitting TRBD1. The junction had 9 bases not matched to a gene; V was cut back by 6 bases and J by 2 bases. CDR1 and CDR2 from the germline V gene are DFQATT and SNEGSKA (reference sequence). This CDR3 is 15 amino acids long. The CDR3 DNA is TGCAGTGCGAGTAACGGACAGGGCGGCAATCAGCCCCAGCATTTT. It encodes CSASNGQGGNQPQHF.

Ten or more counts support this clonotype. V is TRBV3-1 and J is TRBJ2-5; 9 bases are a match to TRBD2. Losses at the gene ends were 4 bases for V and 1 base for J; bases not matched to a gene: 16. The CDR3 length is 19 residues. The germline V gene has CDR1 LGHDT and CDR2 YNNKEL (reference sequence). CDR3 residues: CASSLISGTSSRSQETQYF. The CDR3 DNA is TGTGCCAGCAGCCTTATTTCCGGGACTAGCTCCCGCAGCCAAGAGACCCAGTACTTC.

This clonotype was detected many times. V gene TRBV11-2 combines with J gene TRBJ1-2, with D tentatively TRBD1 (5 bases). CDR1 and CDR2 (germline): SGHAT, FQNNGV. This CDR3 region has 18 residues. The V end was cut by 5 bases, the J end by 2 bases, with 24 bases between. CDR3 sequence reads: CASSPSEGRVSLNYGYTF. In DNA, the CDR3 is TGTGCCAGCAGCCCGAGTGAGGGACGGGTCTCATTAAACTATGGCTACACCTTC.

This clonotype was seen more than once but under ten times. The V call is TRBV20-1, the J call TRBJ2-1; TRBD2 agrees at 8 bases. CDR1 is DFQATT, CDR2 SNEGSKA, per germline (reference sequence). The CDR3 sequence is 14 residues long. V trimming: 5 bases; J trimming: 2 bases; junction bases outside the gene matches: 5. The DNA for the CDR3 is TGCAGTGCTTTTACTAGCGGTACCTACAATGAGCAGTTCTTC. It codes for CSAFTSGTYNEQFF.

This clonotype showed up just a few times. CDR3 sequence: CATSDRVGAGGPNEQFF. CDR3 in DNA: TGTGCCACCAGTGATCGAGTTGGGGCGGGAGGGCCCAATGAGCAGTTCTTC. The chain uses TRBV24-1 and TRBJ2-1; 9 bases line up with TRBD2. This CDR3 contains 17 residues. Germline V gene data show CDR1 as KGHDR and CDR2 as SFDVKD. The V segment lost 3 bases and the J segment 6 bases; nucleotides outside the gene matches: 11.

The genes are TRBV2 and TRBJ2-6, with D maybe TRBD1 (6 bases). Trimming shortened V by 3 bases and J by 1 base, and 7 bases separated the two germline ends. Germline CDR1 and CDR2: SNHLY and FYNNEI. The CDR3 extends over 15 amino acids. In DNA, the CDR3 is TGTGCCAGCAGTGAGCAGGGGTCTGGGGCCAACGTCCTGACTTTC. Protein sequence: CASSEQGSGANVLTF.